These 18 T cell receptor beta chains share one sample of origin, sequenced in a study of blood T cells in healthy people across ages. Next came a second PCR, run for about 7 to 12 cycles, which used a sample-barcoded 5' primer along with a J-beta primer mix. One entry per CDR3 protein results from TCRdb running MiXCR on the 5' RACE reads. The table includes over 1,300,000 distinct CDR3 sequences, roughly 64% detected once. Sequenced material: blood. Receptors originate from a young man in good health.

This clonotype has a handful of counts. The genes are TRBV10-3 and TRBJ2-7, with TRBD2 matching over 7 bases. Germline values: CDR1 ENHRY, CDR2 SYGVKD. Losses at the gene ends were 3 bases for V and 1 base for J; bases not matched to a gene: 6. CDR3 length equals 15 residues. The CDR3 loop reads CAISDPGGPSYEQYF. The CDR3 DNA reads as TGTGCCATCAGTGACCCGGGGGGTCCTTCCTACGAGCAGTACTTC.

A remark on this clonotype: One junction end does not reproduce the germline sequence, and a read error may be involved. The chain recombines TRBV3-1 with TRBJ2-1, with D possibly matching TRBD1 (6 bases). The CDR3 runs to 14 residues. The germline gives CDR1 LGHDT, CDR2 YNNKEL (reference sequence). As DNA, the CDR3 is TGTGCCAGCAGCCAACAGGGGCGTTACAATGGGCAGTTCTTC. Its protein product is CASSQQGRYNGQFF.

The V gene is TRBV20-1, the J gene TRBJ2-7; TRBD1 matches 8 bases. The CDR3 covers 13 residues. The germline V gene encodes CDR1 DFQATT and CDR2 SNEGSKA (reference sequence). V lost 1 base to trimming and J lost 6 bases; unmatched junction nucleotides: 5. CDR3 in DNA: TGCAGTGCTAGAGGACAGGGGAAATTCGAGCAGTACTTC. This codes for CSARGQGKFEQYF.

CDR3 region: CASSYSMEQYSVEQFF. The CDR3 bases are TGTGCCAGCAGTTACTCGATGGAGCAATACTCCGTTGAGCAGTTCTTC. V and J are TRBV6-6 and TRBJ2-1, with D unclear. The CDR3 runs 16 residues. Germline V gives CDR1 MNHNY, CDR2 SVGAGI (reference sequence). V lost 0 bases, J lost 9 bases, and 18 bases lay in between.

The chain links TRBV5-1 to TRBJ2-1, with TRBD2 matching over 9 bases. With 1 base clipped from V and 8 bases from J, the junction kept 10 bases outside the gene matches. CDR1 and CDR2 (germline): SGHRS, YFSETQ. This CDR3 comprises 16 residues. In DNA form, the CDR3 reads TGCGCCAGCAGCTTGCAGGAGGCTAGCGGGGTCTATGAGCAGTTCTTC. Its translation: CASSLQEASGVYEQFF.

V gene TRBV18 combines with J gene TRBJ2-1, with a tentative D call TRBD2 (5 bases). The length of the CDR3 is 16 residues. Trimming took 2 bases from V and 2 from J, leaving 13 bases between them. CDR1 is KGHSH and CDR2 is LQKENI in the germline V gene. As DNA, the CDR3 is TGTGCCAGCTCACCATCCCCAGCGGCCCCCTACAATGAGCAGTTCTTC. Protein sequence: CASSPSPAAPYNEQFF.

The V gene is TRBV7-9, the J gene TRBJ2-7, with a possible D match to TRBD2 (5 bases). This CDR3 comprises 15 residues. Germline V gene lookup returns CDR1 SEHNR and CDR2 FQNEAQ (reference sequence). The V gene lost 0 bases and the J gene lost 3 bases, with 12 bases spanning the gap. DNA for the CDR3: TGTGCCAGCAGCTTAGCGATGGGAGAATACTACGAGCAGTACTTC. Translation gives CASSLAMGEYYEQYF.

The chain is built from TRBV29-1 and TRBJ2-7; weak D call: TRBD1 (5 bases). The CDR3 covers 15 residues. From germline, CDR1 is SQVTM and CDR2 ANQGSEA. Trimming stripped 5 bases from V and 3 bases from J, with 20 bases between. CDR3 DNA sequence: TGCAGCGTTTTCTTCCGTTCGAGGCAGGGCTACGAGCAGTACTTC. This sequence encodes CSVFFRSRQGYEQYF.

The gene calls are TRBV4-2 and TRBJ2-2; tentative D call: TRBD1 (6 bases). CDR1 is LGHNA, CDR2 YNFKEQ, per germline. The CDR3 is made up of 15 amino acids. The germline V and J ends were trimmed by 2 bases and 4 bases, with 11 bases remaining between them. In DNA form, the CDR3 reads TGTGCCAGCAGCCAATGGACAGTTCTCACCGGGGAGCTGTTTTTT. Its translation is CASSQWTVLTGELFF.

The CDR3 coding sequence is TGCGCCAGCAGCCAAGGGACTGACAACAATGAGCAGTTCTTC. It codes for CASSQGTDNNEQFF. The J gene is TRBJ2-1, the V gene TRBV4-1, with D tentatively TRBD2 (5 bases). The CDR3 spans 14 residues. CDR1 MGHRA and CDR2 YSYEKL come from the germline V gene. The ends were cut back, 1 base at V and 5 bases at J, with 9 bases in the middle.

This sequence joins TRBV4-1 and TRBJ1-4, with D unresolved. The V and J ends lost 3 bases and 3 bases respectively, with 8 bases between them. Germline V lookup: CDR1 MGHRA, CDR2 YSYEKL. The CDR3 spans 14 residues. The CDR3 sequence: CASSQAFANEKLFF. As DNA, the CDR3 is TGCGCCAGCAGCCAGGCATTTGCTAATGAAAAACTGTTTTTT.

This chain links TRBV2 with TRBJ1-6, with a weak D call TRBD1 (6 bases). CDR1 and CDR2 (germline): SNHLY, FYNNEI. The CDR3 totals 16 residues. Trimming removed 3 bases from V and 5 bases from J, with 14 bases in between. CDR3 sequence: CASSEGRQANNSPLHF. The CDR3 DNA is TGTGCCAGCAGTGAGGGGCGACAGGCGAATAATTCACCCCTCCACTTT.

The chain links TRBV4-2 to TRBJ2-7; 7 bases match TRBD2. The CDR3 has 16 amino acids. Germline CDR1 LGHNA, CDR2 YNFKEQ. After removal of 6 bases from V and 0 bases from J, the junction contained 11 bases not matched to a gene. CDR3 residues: CASSRMGLAASYEQYF. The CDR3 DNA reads TGTGCCAGCAGTCGTATGGGGCTAGCGGCCTCCTACGAGCAGTACTTC.

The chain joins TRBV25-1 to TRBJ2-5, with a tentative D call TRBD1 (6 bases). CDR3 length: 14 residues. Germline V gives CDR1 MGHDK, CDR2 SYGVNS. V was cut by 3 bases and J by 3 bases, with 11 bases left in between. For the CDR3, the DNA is TGTGCCAGCAGTGATTGGGGGCGCGAAGAGACCCAGTACTTC. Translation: CASSDWGREETQYF.

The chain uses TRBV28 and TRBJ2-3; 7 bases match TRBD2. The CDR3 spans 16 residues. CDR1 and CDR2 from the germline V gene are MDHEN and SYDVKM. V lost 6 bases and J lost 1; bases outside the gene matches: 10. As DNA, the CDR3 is TGTGCCAGCAGCCTGGGACCGGGGGGTGGCACAGATACGCAGTATTTT. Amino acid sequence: CASSLGPGGGTDTQYF.

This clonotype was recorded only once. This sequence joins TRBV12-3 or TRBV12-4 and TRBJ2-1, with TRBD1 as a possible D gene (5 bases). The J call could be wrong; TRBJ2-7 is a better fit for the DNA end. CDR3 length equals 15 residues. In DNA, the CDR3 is TGTGCCAGTGGAATACAGGCGGCCTCCTACAATGAGCAGTACTTC. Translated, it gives CASGIQAASYNEQYF.

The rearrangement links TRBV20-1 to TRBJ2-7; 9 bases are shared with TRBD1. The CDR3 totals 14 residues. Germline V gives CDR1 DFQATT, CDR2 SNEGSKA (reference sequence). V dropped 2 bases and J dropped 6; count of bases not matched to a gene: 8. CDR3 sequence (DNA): TGCAGTGCTAGATCCCGCGGGACAGGGAGCGAGCAGTACTTC. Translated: CSARSRGTGSEQYF.

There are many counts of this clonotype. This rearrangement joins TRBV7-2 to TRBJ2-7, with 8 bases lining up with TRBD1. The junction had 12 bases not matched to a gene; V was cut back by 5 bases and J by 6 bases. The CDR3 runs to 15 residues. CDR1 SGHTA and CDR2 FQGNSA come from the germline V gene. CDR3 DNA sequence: TGTGCCAGCAGCCCCCAATCGACAGGGGTGGGCGAGCAGTACTTC. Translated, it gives CASSPQSTGVGEQYF.